This record concerns one T cell receptor (beta chain) sequence. Its antigen is still unknown. Healthy donors, matched for age and sex, constituted the control group. Negative magnetic isolation gave CD8+ and CD4+ cells; FACS enriched CD8+ TEMRA. This sample is drawn from a study of CD8 T cells in Susac syndrome. Study results and caveats: As the study acknowledged, the number of individuals who were part of its TCR sequencing and HLA analysis was relatively small.

Reverse transcription of roughly 0.45 to 1 ug RNA used random hexamers. Amplification of TCR beta CDR3 spanned 54 Vbeta and 13 Jbeta via immunoSEQ multiplex PCR. TCRdb used MiXCR to reprocess the immunoSEQ multiplex PCR reads, holding one entry per CDR3 protein. The table records around 130,000 distinct CDR3 sequences, roughly 95% of them present only once. Trimming removed 3 bases from V and 0 bases from J, with 4 bases in between. This CDR3 is built from 13 residues. Germline assignment: CDR1 LNHDA and CDR2 SQIVND (reference sequence). Sequenced input: CD4+ T cells from PBMCs. This chain links TRBV19 with TRBJ2-3; D is unclear. This TCR was sampled from a human donor in good health. CDR3 nucleotide sequence: TGTGCCAGTAGTATTGGGAGCACAGATACGCAGTATTTT. Its protein is CASSIGSTDTQYF.